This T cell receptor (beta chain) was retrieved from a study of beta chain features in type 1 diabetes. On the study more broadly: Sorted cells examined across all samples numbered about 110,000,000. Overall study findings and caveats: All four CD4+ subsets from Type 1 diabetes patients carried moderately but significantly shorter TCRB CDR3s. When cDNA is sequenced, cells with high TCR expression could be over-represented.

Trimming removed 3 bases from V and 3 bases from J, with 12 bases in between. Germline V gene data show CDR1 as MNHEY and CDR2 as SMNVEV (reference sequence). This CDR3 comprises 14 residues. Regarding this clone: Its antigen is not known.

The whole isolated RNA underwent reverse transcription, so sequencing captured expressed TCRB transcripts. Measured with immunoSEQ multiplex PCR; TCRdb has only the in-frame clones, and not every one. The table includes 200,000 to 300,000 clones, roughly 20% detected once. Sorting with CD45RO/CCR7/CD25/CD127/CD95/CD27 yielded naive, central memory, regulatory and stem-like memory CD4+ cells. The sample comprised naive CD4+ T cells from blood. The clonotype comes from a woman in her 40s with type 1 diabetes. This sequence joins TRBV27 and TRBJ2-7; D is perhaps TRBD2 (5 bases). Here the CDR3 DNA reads TGTGCCAGCAGTTTCGCGGGCGTCCGCTACGAGCAGTACTTC. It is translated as CASSFAGVRYEQYF.